Listed below are T cell receptor beta chains from one sample, sequenced in a study of shared clonotypes between healthy human individuals. TCRdb keeps only in-frame clones here, not all; method: immunoSEQ multiplex PCR. Seen here are 550,000 to 800,000 clones, about 90% observed once, and the top ten hold 30% to 40%. Source material: memory CD8+ T cells from PBMCs. Receptor source: a man aged 18 to 29 in good health. Some clones in this sample may be carry-over from other donors' samples. The CDR3 runs from the conserved cysteine through the conserved F or W. D genes are given only for firm matches. Only part of the rows carry a size: once, few, many, or a class if the clone is expanded.

v_call	j_call	clone_size	d_call	cdr3_nt	cdr3_aa
TRBV27	TRBJ1-5	once	-	TGTGCCAGCAGGGGCGTCGGGCAGCCCCAGCATTTT	CASRGVGQPQHF
TRBV7-6	TRBJ1-4	-	-	TGTGCCAGCAGCTCTAATGTGATGGGTCGGCCTAATGAAAAACTGTTTTTT	CASSSNVMGRPNEKLFF
TRBV14	TRBJ2-7	-	-	TGTGCCAGCAGCCAGGGACGCCTGCGCAGCTCCTACGAGCAGTACTTC	CASSQGRLRSSYEQYF
TRBV10-3	TRBJ2-7	once	-	TGTGCCATCAGTGAGCGATACGAGCAGTACTTC	CAISERYEQYF
TRBV6-6	TRBJ2-7	once	TRBD1	TGTGCCAGCAGTTACTCGACAGGGGGCCCCTACGAGCAGTACTTC	CASSYSTGGPYEQYF
TRBV4-3	TRBJ1-1	-	TRBD1	TGCGCCAGCAGCATAGACAGGGGAGGCACTGAAGCTTTCTTT	CASSIDRGGTEAFF
TRBV27	TRBJ2-3	-	-	TGTGCCAGCAGTTTAACCCAGGGTTTCACAGATACGCAGTATTTT	CASSLTQGFTDTQYF
TRBV5-1	TRBJ1-1	-	-	TGCGCCAGCAGCTTGAAGACAGGCGGTGACACTGAAGCTTTCTTT	CASSLKTGGDTEAFF
TRBV9	TRBJ1-2	-	-	TGTGCCAGCAGCGTAGCTAGGGGTCCTAACTATGGCTACACCTTC	CASSVARGPNYGYTF
TRBV28	TRBJ2-1	-	TRBD1	TGTGCCAGCACCCAAGGGGACAGGGTGTACAATGAGCAGTTCTTC	CASTQGDRVYNEQFF
TRBV7-9	TRBJ2-7	-	TRBD1	TGTGCCAGCACCCTCCGGGACAGGGGGGACGAGCAGTACTTC	CASTLRDRGDEQYF
TRBV7-2	TRBJ2-7	-	TRBD1	TGTGCCAGCAGCGCAGGGGGCGGAGCGTCCTACGAGCAGTACTTC	CASSAGGGASYEQYF
TRBV5-1	TRBJ2-5	-	TRBD1	TGCGCCAGCAGCCCGTTTTGGGACAGCCAAGAGACCCAGTACTTC	CASSPFWDSQETQYF
TRBV7-9	TRBJ2-7	-	-	TGTGCCAGCAGCTTAGAAGCCACAGGGACCCACGACGAGCAGTACTTC	CASSLEATGTHDEQYF